The sample holds a few counts of the clone carrying this T cell receptor beta chain. TCRdb passed the 5' RACE reads through MiXCR, listing each CDR3 protein once. The sample shows about 440,000 distinct CDR3 sequences, around 20% of them seen only once. This sample is drawn from a study of T-cell memory formation after mild COVID-19. J gave up 3 bases and V 6 bases, and 8 bases lay outside the gene matches. The CDR3 is made up of 14 amino acids. Germline CDR1 is MNHNS and CDR2 is SASEGT. This receptor was obtained from an adult woman who had mild COVID-19 (a few samples of this study predate the infection). Cell type and time point are not known. The chain recombines TRBV6-1 with TRBJ2-7, with 7 bases that match TRBD1. Sequencing used PBMCs or a T cell subset sorted from them (not recorded which). CDR3 region: CASSLTGTDYEQYF. For the CDR3, the DNA is TGTGCCAGCAGCCTCACCGGGACAGACTACGAGCAGTACTTC.